The T cell receptor beta chain described here comes from a study of OX40 agonist ivuxolimab in advanced cancers. Across the study: With ivuxolimab, an agonistic anti-OX40 (CD134) antibody, patients were treated. Aged about 20 to 80 with a mean of around 60 years, they were about 78% male.

Sequencing was performed with immunoSEQ multiplex PCR; in TCRdb, only in-frame clones are kept and a portion is missing. The sample lists approximately 41,000 clones, about 90% occurring once. People who had autoimmune disease history or systemic immunosuppression were excluded. This clone has more than one count but fewer than ten. Its antigen remains unknown. The V gene's germline CDR1 is SGHTA and CDR2 FQGNSA. Trimming took off 2 bases at V and 5 bases at J, with 9 bases between the two ends. This CDR3 has 14 residues. The study, taken as a whole, reports: Antigen specificity remained undetermined for the expanded peripheral T cells.

Source: CD4+ or CD8+ T cells sorted from blood, taken in a trial of the OX40 agonist ivuxolimab. The receptor comes from an adult with an advanced solid tumor such as melanoma, head and neck, liver or kidney cancer. The genes are TRBV7-2 and TRBJ2-2, with no clear D. CDR3 coding DNA: TGTGCCAGCAGCTTATCGTACTCGACCGGGGAGCTGTTTTTT. Encoded protein: CASSLSYSTGELFF.